The subject of this entry is one TCR beta chain. V was shortened by 4 bases and J by 2 bases, with 8 bases between the two germline ends. The CDR3 is 12 amino acids. The germline V gene encodes CDR1 GTSNPN and CDR2 SVGIG (reference sequence). Clinical histories supplied by participants themselves formed the basis of cohort assignment. Two consecutive negative NP/OP PCR tests, clearance, or resolved symptoms defined Cohort 3 recovery. Study processing details: Nucleated cell number was recorded as an estimate derived from reference gene primer amplification. Some clones are missing from TCRdb's copy, which holds only in-frame ones; the method was immunoSEQ multiplex PCR. The V and J calls and the clone size are those of that table, but D and trimming were determined from the DNA. Among almost 250,000 clones, around 89% were seen once, and the ten largest hold roughly 4%. This specimen belongs to a study of blood T cell repertoires in COVID-19.

The sequencing sample was made of PBMCs or T cells enriched from blood (not recorded which). The chain carries TRBV30 and TRBJ1-2, with D unresolved. The TCR comes from a woman in her thirties who had recovered from COVID-19. CDR3 protein: CAWNTGNYGYTF. The DNA of the CDR3 is TGTGCCTGGAATACGGGGAACTATGGCTACACCTTC.